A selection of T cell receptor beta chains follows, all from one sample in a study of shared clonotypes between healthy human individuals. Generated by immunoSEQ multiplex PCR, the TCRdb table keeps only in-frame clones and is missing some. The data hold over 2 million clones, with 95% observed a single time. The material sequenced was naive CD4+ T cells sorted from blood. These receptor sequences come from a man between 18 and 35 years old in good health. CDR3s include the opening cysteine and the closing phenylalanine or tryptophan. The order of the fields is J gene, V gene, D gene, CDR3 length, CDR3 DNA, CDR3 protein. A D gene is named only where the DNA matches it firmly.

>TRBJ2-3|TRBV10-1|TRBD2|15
TGCGCCACCAGCCGCCTAGCGGGGTCAACAGATACGCAGTATTTT
CATSRLAGSTDTQYF
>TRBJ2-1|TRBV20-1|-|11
TGCAGTCAGCCTAGGGGCAATGAGCAGTTCTTC
CSQPRGNEQFF
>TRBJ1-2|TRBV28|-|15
TGTGCCAGCAGTTCCTACCGATTAGGACTTTCAGGCTACACCTTC
CASSSYRLGLSGYTF
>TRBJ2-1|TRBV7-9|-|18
TGTGCCAGCAGCTTAGTAGGGCTAGCACCGAGCTCCTACAATGAGCAGTTCTTC
CASSLVGLAPSSYNEQFF
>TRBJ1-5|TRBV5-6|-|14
TGTGCCAGCAGCTTGGGCCGTAGCAATCAGCCCCAGCATTTT
CASSLGRSNQPQHF
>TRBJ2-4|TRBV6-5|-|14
TGTGCCAGCATCGGGGGCCCGGCCAAAAACATTCAGTACTTC
CASIGGPAKNIQYF
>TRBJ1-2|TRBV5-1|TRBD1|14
TGCGCCAGCAGTTCAGACAGGGTAAACTATGGCTACACCTTC
CASSSDRVNYGYTF
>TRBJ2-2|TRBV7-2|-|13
TGTGCCAGCAGCCGGGATTACACCGGGGAGCTGTTTTTT
CASSRDYTGELFF
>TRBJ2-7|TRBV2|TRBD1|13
TGTGCCAGCACGGTAGGACAGGGCCACGAGCAGTACTTC
CASTVGQGHEQYF
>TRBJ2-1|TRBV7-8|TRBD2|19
TGTGCCAGCAGCTCCAATAGTTTACTAGCGAGGAGCTCCTACAATGAGCAGTTCTTC
CASSSNSLLARSSYNEQFF
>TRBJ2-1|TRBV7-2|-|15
TGTGCCAGCAGCCCTCGACGGGCTGTATACAATGAGCAGTTCTTC
CASSPRRAVYNEQFF
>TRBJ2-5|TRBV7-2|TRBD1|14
TGTGCCAGCAGCTTAGGGACAGGGCAAGAGACCCAGTACTTC
CASSLGTGQETQYF